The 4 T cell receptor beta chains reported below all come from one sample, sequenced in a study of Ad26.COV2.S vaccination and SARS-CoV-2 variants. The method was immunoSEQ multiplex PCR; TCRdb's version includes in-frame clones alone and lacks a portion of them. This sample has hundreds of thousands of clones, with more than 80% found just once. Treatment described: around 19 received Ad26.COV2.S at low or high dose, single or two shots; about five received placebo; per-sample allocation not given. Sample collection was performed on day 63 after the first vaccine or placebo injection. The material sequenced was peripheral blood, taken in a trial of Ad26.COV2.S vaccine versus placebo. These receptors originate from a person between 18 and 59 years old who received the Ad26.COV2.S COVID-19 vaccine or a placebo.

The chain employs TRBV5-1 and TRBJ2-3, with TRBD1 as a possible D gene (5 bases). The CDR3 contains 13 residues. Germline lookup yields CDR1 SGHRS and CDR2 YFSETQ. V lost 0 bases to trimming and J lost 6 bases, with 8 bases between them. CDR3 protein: CASSLDRMDTQYF. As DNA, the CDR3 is TGCGCCAGCAGCTTGGACAGGATGGATACGCAGTATTTT.

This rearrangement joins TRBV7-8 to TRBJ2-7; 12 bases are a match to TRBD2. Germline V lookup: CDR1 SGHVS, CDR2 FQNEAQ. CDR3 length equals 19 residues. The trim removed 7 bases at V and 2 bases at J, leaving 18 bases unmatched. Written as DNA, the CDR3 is TGTGCCAGCACCCCCCCCGGATGGTCTAGCGGGAGGGCAGCCTACGAGCAGTACTTC. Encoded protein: CASTPPGWSSGRAAYEQYF.

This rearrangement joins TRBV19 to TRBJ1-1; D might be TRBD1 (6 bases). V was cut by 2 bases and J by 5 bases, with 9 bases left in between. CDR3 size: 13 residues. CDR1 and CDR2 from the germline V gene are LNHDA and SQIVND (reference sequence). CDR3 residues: CASSIFRGTEAFF. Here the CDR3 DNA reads TGTGCCAGTAGTATATTCAGGGGTACTGAAGCTTTCTTT.

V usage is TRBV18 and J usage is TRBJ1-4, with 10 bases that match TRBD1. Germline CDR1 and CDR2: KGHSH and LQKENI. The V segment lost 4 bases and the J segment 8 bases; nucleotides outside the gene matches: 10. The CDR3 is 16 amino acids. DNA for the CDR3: TGTGCCAGCTCACGCGTAACCGGGACAGGGGACGAAAAACTGTTTTTT. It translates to CASSRVTGTGDEKLFF.